This is a list of T cell receptor beta chains from one sample in a study of blood T cell repertoires in COVID-19. This table comes from immunoSEQ multiplex PCR, and its TCRdb copy is limited to in-frame clones, with some not included. The table shows about 220,000 clones, with around four fifths occurring only once. The specimen was peripheral blood. The receptors here all came from a woman aged 55-69 years who had recovered from COVID-19. CDR3s include the opening cysteine and the closing phenylalanine or tryptophan. The D gene is left open where the match is weak.

TRBV18,14,TRBD1,CASSSGTGGTEAFF
TRBV12-3/TRBV12-4,11,.,CASRQRDTQYF
TRBV6-5,16,TRBD1,CASSYYGQGANTEAFF
TRBV4-1,14,TRBD1,CASSRTGGDTEAFF
TRBV7-2,15,.,CASTLPRDPNTEAFF
TRBV7-8,14,.,CASSLISRTDTQYF
TRBV6-1,18,.,CASSEAGKLVATNEKLFF
TRBV20-1,16,TRBD2,CSASYAGTSGDYEQYF
TRBV11-2,14,.,CAGRGGAPNTEAFF
TRBV20-1,15,TRBD1,CSASSGTGSYNEQFF
TRBV6-6,13,.,CAGGIRGDTEAFF
TRBV7-9,16,TRBD2,CASTPPGRGSYNEQFF
TRBV29-1,10,.,CSVGGVGYTF
TRBV24-1,14,.,CATSDGGGVGELFF
TRBV18,13,.,CASTDSSLYGYTF
TRBV4-1,16,TRBD1,CASSHIRQGRNYGYTF
TRBV5-6,14,.,CASSWPGVDYGYTF